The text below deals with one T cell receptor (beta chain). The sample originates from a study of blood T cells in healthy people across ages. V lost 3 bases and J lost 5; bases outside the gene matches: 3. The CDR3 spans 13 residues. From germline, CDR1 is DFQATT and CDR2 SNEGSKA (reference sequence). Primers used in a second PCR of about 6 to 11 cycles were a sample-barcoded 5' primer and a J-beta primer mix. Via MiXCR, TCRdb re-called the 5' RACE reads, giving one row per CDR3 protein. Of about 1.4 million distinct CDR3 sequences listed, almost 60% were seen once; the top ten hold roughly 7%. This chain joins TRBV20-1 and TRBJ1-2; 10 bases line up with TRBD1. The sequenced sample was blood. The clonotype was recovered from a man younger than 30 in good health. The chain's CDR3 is CSARDRGWYGYTF. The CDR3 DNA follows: TGCAGTGCTAGGGACAGGGGGTGGTATGGCTACACCTTC.